The T cell receptor (beta chain) described here comes from a study of graft-versus-host responses after intestinal transplantation. Overall study results and limits: Some GvH clones appeared in ileal mucosa or blood before recipient bone marrow.

For this clone: No antigen is known for it.

Produced via immunoSEQ multiplex PCR; TCRdb's table is partial and in-frame only. The sample includes over 100,000 clones, roughly 96% of them seen just once. This sequence originates from a human donor who received an intestinal transplant. The starting material was unstimulated CD8+ T cells sorted from spleen or lymph node cells, obtained before intestinal transplant.

CDR3 in amino acids: CASSWALAGAYEQYF. The CDR3 DNA sequence: TGTGCCAGCAGTTGGGCACTAGCGGGAGCCTACGAGCAGTACTTC. The rearrangement links TRBV28 to TRBJ2-7, with 11 nucleotides matching TRBD2. The CDR3 is 15 amino acids. V shed 4 bases and J 2 bases; nucleotides not matched to a gene: 4. Germline CDR1 reads MDHEN; CDR2 reads SYDVKM.